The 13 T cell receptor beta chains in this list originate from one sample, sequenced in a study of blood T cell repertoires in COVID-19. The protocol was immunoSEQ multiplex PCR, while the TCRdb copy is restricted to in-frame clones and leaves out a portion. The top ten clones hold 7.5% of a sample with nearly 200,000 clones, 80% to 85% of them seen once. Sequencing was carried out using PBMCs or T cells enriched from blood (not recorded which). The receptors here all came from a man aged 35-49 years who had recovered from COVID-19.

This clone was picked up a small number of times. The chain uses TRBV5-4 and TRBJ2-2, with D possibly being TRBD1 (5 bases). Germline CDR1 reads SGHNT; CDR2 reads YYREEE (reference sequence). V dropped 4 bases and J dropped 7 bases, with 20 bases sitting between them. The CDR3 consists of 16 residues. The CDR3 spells CASSQRTSSFLGELFF. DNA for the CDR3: TGTGCCAGCAGCCAAAGGACATCCTCCTTTCTCGGGGAGCTGTTTTTT.

DNA of the CDR3: TGTGCCAGCAGCTTAGACAGGGGGGGAAACACCATATATTTT. Protein product: CASSLDRGGNTIYF. The rearrangement links TRBV5-5 to TRBJ1-3, with TRBD1 matching 9 bases. The CDR3 extends over 14 amino acids. The germline gives CDR1 SGHKS, CDR2 YYEKEE (reference sequence). V lost 2 bases, J lost 4 bases, and 1 base stayed unmatched.

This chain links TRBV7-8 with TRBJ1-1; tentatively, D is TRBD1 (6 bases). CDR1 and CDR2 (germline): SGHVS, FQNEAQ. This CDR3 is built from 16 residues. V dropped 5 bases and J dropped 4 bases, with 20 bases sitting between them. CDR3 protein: CASSAEGTGIFTEAFF. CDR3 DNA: TGTGCCAGCAGCGCTGAGGGTACAGGGATTTTCACTGAAGCTTTCTTT.

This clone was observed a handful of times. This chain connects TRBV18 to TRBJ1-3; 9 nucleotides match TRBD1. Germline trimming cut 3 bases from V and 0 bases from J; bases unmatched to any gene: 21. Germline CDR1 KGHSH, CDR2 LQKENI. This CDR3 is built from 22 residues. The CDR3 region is CASSPMTLGQGSAGGSGNTIYF. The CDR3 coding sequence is TGTGCCAGCTCACCTATGACGCTCGGACAGGGGAGCGCAGGGGGCTCTGGAAACACCATATATTTT.

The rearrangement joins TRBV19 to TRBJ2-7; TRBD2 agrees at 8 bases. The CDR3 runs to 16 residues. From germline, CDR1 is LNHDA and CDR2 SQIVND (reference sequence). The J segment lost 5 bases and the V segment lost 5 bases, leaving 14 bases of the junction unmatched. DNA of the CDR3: TGTGCCAGTAGTCTCACCGGCGCGGGGGGCCCCCACGAGCAGTACTTC. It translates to CASSLTGAGGPHEQYF. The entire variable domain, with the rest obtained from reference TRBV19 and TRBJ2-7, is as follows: DGGITQSPKYLFRKEGQNVTLSCEQNLNHDAMYWYRQDPGQGLRLIYYSQIVNDFQKGDIAEGYSVSREKKESFPLTVTSAQKNPTAFYLCASSLTGAGGPHEQYFGPGTRLTVT.

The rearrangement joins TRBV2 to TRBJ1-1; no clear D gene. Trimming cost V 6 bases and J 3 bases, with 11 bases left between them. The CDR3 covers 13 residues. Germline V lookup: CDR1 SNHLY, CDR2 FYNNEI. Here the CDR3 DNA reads TGTGCCAGCAGACTTGAAATGGACACTGAAGCTTTCTTT. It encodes CASRLEMDTEAFF.

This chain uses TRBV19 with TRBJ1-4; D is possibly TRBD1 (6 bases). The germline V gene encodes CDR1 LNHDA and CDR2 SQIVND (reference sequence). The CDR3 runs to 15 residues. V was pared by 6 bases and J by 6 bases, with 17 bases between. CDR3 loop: CASSGGRGRHEKLFF. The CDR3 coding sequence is TGTGCCAGTAGCGGTGGGCGGGGGCGACATGAAAAACTGTTTTTT.

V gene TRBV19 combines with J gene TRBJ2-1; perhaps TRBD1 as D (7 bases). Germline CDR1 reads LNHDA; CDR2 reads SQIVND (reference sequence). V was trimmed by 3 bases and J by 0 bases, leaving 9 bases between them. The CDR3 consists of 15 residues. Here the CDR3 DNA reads TGTGCCAGTAGTATTCAGGGGGGCTCCTACAATGAGCAGTTCTTC. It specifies CASSIQGGSYNEQFF.

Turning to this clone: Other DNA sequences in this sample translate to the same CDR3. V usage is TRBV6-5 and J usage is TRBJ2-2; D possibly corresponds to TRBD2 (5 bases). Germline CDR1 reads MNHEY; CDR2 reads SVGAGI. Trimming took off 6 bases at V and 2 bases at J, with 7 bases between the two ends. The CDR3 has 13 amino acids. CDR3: CASRTGNTGELFF. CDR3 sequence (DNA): TGTGCCAGCAGGACGGGAAACACCGGGGAGCTGTTTTTT.

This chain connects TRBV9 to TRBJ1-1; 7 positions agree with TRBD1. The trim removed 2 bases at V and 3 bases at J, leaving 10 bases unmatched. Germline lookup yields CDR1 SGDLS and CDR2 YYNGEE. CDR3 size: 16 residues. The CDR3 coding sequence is TGTGCCAGCAGCGTCGCGGGTTGGACAGGTGACACTGAAGCTTTCTTT. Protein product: CASSVAGWTGDTEAFF.

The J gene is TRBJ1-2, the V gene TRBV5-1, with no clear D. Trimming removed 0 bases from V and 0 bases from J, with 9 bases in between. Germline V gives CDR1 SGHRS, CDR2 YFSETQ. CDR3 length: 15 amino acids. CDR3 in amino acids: CASSLGLLPNYGYTF. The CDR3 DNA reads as TGCGCCAGCAGCTTGGGGCTCTTGCCTAACTATGGCTACACCTTC.

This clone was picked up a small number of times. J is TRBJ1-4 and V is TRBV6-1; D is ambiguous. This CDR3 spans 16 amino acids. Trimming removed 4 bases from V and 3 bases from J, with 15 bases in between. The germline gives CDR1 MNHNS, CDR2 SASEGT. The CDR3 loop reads CASSGLLREANEKLFF. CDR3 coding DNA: TGTGCCAGCAGTGGCCTTCTGAGGGAAGCTAATGAAAAACTGTTTTTT.

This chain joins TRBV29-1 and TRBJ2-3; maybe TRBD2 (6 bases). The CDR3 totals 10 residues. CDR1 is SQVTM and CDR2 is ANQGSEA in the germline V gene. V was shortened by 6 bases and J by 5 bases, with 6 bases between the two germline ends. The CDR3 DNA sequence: TGCAGCGTGGGGGGAGATACGCAGTATTTT. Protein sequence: CSVGGDTQYF.